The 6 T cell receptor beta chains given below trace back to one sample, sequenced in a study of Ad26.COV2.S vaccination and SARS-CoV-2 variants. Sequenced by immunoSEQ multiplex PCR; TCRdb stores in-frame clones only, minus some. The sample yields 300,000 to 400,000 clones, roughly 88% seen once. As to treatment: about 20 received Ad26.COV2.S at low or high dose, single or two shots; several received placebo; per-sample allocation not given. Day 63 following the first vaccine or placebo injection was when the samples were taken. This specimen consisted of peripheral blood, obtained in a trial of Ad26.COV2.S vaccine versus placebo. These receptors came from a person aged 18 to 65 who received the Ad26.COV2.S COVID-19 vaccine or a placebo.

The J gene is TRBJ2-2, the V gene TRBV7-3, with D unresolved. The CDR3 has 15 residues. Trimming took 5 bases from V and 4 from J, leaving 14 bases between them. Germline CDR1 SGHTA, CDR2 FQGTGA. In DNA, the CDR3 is TGTGCCAGCAGCCCCGCACCAGGCGCCACCGGGGAGCTGTTTTTT. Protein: CASSPAPGATGELFF.

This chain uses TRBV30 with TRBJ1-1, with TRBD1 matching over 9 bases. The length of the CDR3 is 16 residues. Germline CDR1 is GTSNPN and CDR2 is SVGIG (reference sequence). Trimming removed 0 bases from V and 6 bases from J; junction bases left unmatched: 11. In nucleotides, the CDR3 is TGTGCCTGGAGTGTATCGGGACAGGGCGGACTTGCTGAAGCTTTCTTT. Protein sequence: CAWSVSGQGGLAEAFF.

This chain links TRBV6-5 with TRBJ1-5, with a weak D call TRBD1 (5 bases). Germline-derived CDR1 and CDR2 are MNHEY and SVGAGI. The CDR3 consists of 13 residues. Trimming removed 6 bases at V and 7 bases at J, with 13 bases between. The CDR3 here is CASRVAGSQPQHF. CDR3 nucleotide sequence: TGTGCCAGCAGGGTAGCAGGGAGCCAGCCCCAGCATTTT.

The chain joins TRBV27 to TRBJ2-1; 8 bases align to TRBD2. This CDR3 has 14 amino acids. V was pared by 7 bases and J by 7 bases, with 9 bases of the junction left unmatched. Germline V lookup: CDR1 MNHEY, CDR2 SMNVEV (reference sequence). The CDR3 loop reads CASIGGLGGNEQFF. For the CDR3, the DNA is TGTGCCAGCATAGGGGGACTAGGCGGTAATGAGCAGTTCTTC.

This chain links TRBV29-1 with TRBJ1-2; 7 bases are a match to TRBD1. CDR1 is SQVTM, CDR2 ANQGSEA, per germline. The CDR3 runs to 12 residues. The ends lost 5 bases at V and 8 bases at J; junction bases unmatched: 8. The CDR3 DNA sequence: TGCAGCGTTAGCGGGACAGTGGGAGGCTACACCTTC. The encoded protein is CSVSGTVGGYTF.

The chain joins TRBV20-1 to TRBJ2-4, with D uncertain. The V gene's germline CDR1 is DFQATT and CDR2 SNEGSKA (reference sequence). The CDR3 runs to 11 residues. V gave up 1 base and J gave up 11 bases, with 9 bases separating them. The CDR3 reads CSARVVIVQYF. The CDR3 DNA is TGCAGTGCTAGAGTCGTCATAGTTCAGTACTTC.